This T cell receptor beta chain was sequenced during a study of CD8+ T cells in alopecia areata. The sample holds a few counts of this clone. This CDR3 has 13 residues. Germline values: CDR1 MNHEY, CDR2 SVGAGI. V lost 5 bases to trimming and J lost 2 bases, with 10 bases between them. Stated treatment: oral pan-JAK inhibitor, 5-10 mg twice daily. After isolation, RNA underwent reverse transcription to generate cDNA as the sequencing template. Generated by immunoSEQ multiplex PCR, the TCRdb table keeps only in-frame clones and is missing some. The sample holds 200,000 to 250,000 clones, approximately 47% seen once.

This receptor was identified in a human donor with alopecia areata. The sequencing used CD4+ T cells sorted from blood, collected at roughly week 38, from a patient treated with tofacitinib. The V call is TRBV6-5, the J call TRBJ2-7; no clear D. The CDR3 spells CASSVNRAYEQYF. CDR3 nucleotide sequence: TGTGCCAGCAGTGTGAACAGAGCCTACGAGCAGTACTTC.